These 24 T cell receptor beta chains share one sample of origin, sequenced in a study of T cells in women clearing cervical HPV infection. The protocol was immunoSEQ multiplex PCR, while the TCRdb copy is restricted to in-frame clones and leaves out a portion. In all, the sample yields under 35,000 clones. What was sequenced was blood buffy coat. The receptors were gathered from a woman between 18 and 70 years old with a cervical HPV16 infection that either progressed to CIN3+ or cleared (not recorded which).

As for this clone: The read ends 3 residues shy of where the CDR3 ends; the end is completed using the germline J gene. V is TRBV19 and J is TRBJ1-5; 7 bases are shared with TRBD1. The CDR3 has 15 amino acids. Trimming took 1 base from V and 7 from J; bases not matched to a gene: 7. Germline CDR1 LNHDA, CDR2 SQIVND (reference sequence). The CDR3 loop reads CASSIGEGAWQPQHF. Incomplete CDR3 DNA: TGTGCCAGTAGTATAGGTGAGGGGGCTTGGCAGCCC.

As regards this clone: The read terminates 3 residues ahead of where the CDR3 ends, so the germline J gene completes it. This chain connects TRBV28 to TRBJ2-1; a weak D match, TRBD1 (5 bases). This CDR3 comprises 15 residues. Germline CDR1 MDHEN, CDR2 SYDVKM. V was trimmed by 2 bases and J by 6 bases, leaving 14 bases between them. Partial CDR3 DNA: TGTGCCAGCAGTTTAGGAGACAGACGGGTCAATGAG. Translation gives CASSLGDRRVNE. The full CDR3 protein reads CASSLGDRRVNEQFF.

A note on this clone: Sequencing ends 3 residues short of the CDR3 end; the germline J gene provides the rest. V and J are TRBV19 and TRBJ2-3; TRBD1 is a possible D gene (6 bases). CDR1 is LNHDA, CDR2 SQIVND, per germline (reference sequence). V gave up 1 base and J gave up 3 bases, with 11 bases separating them. The CDR3 has 15 residues. Partial CDR3 DNA: TGTGCCAGTAGTATAGCGTCGACAGGTACAGATACG. Translated: CASSIASTGTDT. The entire CDR3 is CASSIASTGTDTQYF.

On this clone itself: The CDR3 goes on 3 residues after the read ends, and that part is filled in from the germline J gene. This chain uses TRBV18 with TRBJ2-5; 9 nucleotides agree with TRBD1. Germline V gene lookup returns CDR1 KGHSH and CDR2 LQKENI. The CDR3 is 14 amino acids. Unmatched junction bases numbered 1, after V lost 3 bases and J lost 2 bases. CDR3 sequence: CASSPGQGQETQYF. CDR3 DNA (partial): TGTGCCAGCTCACCGGGACAGGGACAAGAGACC.

On this clone: The read terminates 3 residues before the CDR3 end, so the remaining end is supplied by the germline J gene. The rearrangement uses TRBV13 and TRBJ2-3, with TRBD2 identical over 10 bases. Germline trimming cut 3 bases from V and 2 bases from J; bases unmatched to any gene: 20. The CDR3 has 21 residues. CDR1 is PRHDT and CDR2 is FYEKMQ in the germline V gene (reference sequence). This chain's CDR3 is CASSFIPDSVGLAEFTDTQYF. The sequenced part of the CDR3 DNA is TGTGCCAGCAGCTTTATCCCGGACTCCGTTGGACTAGCGGAGTTCACAGATACG.

As regards this clone: The CDR3 end lies 3 residues beyond the end of the read and is filled in from the germline J gene. This chain connects TRBV19 to TRBJ1-4; tentatively, D is TRBD1 (6 bases). Trimming removed 7 bases from V and 8 bases from J, with 11 bases in between. The V gene's germline CDR1 is LNHDA and CDR2 SQIVND (reference sequence). The CDR3 is made up of 12 amino acids. The CDR3 bases that were read are TGTGCCAGTACCCACAGGGCCGAAAAA. Its translation: CASTHRAEK. The whole CDR3 reads CASTHRAEKLFF.

Regarding this clone: Read data end 3 residues before the CDR3 end; the end is taken from the germline J gene. This sequence joins TRBV12-3 or TRBV12-4 and TRBJ1-6; D is unclear. This CDR3 contains 15 residues. The germline V and J ends were trimmed by 3 bases and 4 bases, with 10 bases remaining between them. CDR3 bases read: TGTGCCAGCAGTTTTAGCGCAGATTATAATTCACCC. Its protein product is CASSFSADYNSP. The complete CDR3 sequence is CASSFSADYNSPLHF.

The CDR3 loop is CASIGTGNTGELFF. CDR3 bases read: TGTGCCAGTATAGGGACAGGGAACACCGGGGAG. This rearrangement joins TRBV19 to TRBJ2-2; 8 nucleotides line up with TRBD1. The read terminates 3 residues ahead of where the CDR3 ends, so the germline J gene completes it. The CDR3 is made up of 14 amino acids. Germline CDR1 reads LNHDA; CDR2 reads SQIVND (reference sequence). The trim removed 7 bases at V and 1 base at J, leaving 2 bases unmatched.

Notes on this clone: The CDR3 extends 3 residues past the end of the read, so its final part is completed from the germline J gene. The rearrangement links TRBV12-3 or TRBV12-4 to TRBJ1-1; 11 bases are shared with TRBD1. J gave up 4 bases and V 7 bases, and 5 bases lay outside the gene matches. CDR3 length: 14 residues. CDR3 DNA (partial): TGTGCCAGCACCCCCGGGACAGGGGGCACTGAA. Protein: CASTPGTGGTE. The full CDR3 protein reads CASTPGTGGTEAFF.

To note about this clone: The CDR3 goes on 3 residues after the read ends, and that part is filled in from the germline J gene. The rearrangement links TRBV20-1 to TRBJ2-3, with D perhaps TRBD2 (6 bases). This CDR3 has 15 amino acids. Germline CDR1 DFQATT, CDR2 SNEGSKA (reference sequence). V gave up 1 base and J gave up 2 bases, with 13 bases separating them. CDR3 region: CSARGQAGYTDTQYF. The covered CDR3 bases are TGCAGTGCTAGAGGGCAGGCGGGGTACACAGATACG.

Regarding this clone: The CDR3 goes on 3 residues after the read ends, and that part is filled in from the germline J gene. The gene calls are TRBV5-1 and TRBJ1-1, with D perhaps matching TRBD1 (5 bases). The CDR3 has 15 amino acids. Germline V gene sequence: CDR1 SGHRS, CDR2 YFSETQ. The V end lost 0 bases, the J end lost 4 bases, and 13 bases lay between the germline ends. The sequenced part of the CDR3 DNA is TGCGCCAGCAGCTTGGCTTCCGGGAGGGGCACTGAA. Protein: CASSLASGRGTE. The CDR3, in full, reads CASSLASGRGTEAFF.

About this clone: The missing CDR3 end, 3 residues past where the read stops, is filled in from the germline J gene. The chain carries TRBV2 and TRBJ1-1; no clear D gene. The germline V and J ends were trimmed by 6 bases and 1 base, with 6 bases remaining between them. This CDR3 comprises 12 residues. CDR1 SNHLY and CDR2 FYNNEI come from the germline V gene. The CDR3 loop is CASSPGNTEAFF. The CDR3 DNA, read in part, is TGTGCCAGCAGCCCAGGGAACACTGAA.

Regarding this clone: The read terminates 3 residues ahead of where the CDR3 ends, so the germline J gene completes it. The rearrangement uses TRBV30 and TRBJ1-1; TRBD1 aligns across 7 bases. The CDR3 length is 13 residues. Germline V lookup: CDR1 GTSNPN, CDR2 SVGIG (reference sequence). The trim removed 3 bases at V and 6 bases at J, leaving 7 bases unmatched. The CDR3 bases that were read are TGTGCCTGGAGCTGGAGCAGGGGGGCTGAA. This codes for CAWSWSRGAE. The complete CDR3 sequence is CAWSWSRGAEAFF.

Details on this clone: The read halts 3 residues ahead of the CDR3 end, with the missing end drawn from the germline J gene. The chain uses TRBV20-1 and TRBJ1-1, with D uncertain. The V end was cut by 4 bases, the J end by 0 bases, with 15 bases between. The germline V gene has CDR1 DFQATT and CDR2 SNEGSKA (reference sequence). The CDR3 length is 15 residues. The CDR3 loop is CSAKRRTAMNTEAFF. CDR3 DNA (partial): TGCAGTGCTAAGCGAAGAACGGCGATGAACACTGAA.

Concerning this clone: The DNA ends 3 residues before the CDR3 does, and the rest of the CDR3 is filled in from the germline J gene. This chain connects TRBV30 to TRBJ2-7; 7 bases align to TRBD1. Trimming cost V 2 bases and J 3 bases; bases outside gene matches: 7. The CDR3 has 14 amino acids. Germline V lookup: CDR1 GTSNPN, CDR2 SVGIG (reference sequence). CDR3 protein: CAWSSLGGGYEQYF. The DNA read from the CDR3 is TGTGCCTGGAGTTCCCTAGGGGGCGGCTACGAG.

Comments on this clone: The read terminates 3 residues ahead of where the CDR3 ends, so the germline J gene completes it. This chain links TRBV14 with TRBJ2-7; 7 nucleotides align to TRBD2. CDR3 length: 12 residues. Germline-derived CDR1 and CDR2 are SGHDN and FVKESK. V was clipped by 2 bases and J by 6 bases; unmatched bases: 1. CDR3 bases read: TGTGCCAGCAGCCAAAGCGGGGTCGAG. Translated, it gives CASSQSGVE. The CDR3 reads in full as CASSQSGVEQYF.

The CDR3 bases that were read are TGTGCCAGCTCACCAGGGGACAGGGGATGGCCC. It specifies CASSPGDRGWP. The CDR3, in full, reads CASSPGDRGWPQHF. The rearrangement joins TRBV18 to TRBJ1-5, with 10 bases fitting TRBD1. The observed sequence ends 3 residues before the CDR3 terminus, with the missing tail filled in from the germline J gene. V dropped 2 bases and J dropped 9; count of bases not matched to a gene: 4. This CDR3 is built from 14 residues. Germline loops: CDR1 KGHSH, CDR2 LQKENI. Supplemented by reference TRBV18 and TRBJ1-5, the full variable domain reads NAGVMQNPRHLVRRRGQEARLRCSPMKGHSHVYWYRQLPEEGLKFMVYLQKENIIDESGMPKERFSAEFPKEGPSILRIQQVVRGDSAAYFCASSPGDRGWPQHFGDGTRLSIL.

CDR3 DNA (partial): TGCAGCGCCGAAGGCGGGCGGGGGGGCTACAATGAG. It yields the protein CSAEGGRGGYNE. The whole CDR3 protein is CSAEGGRGGYNEQFF. This rearrangement joins TRBV29-1 to TRBJ2-1; 9 bases match TRBD2. The read ends 3 residues early relative to the CDR3; the germline J gene fills the gap. This CDR3 is 15 amino acids long. The trim removed 7 bases at V and 3 bases at J, leaving 10 bases unmatched. Per germline, CDR1 SQVTM and CDR2 ANQGSEA.

Of note for this clone: The read terminates 3 residues ahead of where the CDR3 ends, so the germline J gene completes it. This rearrangement joins TRBV5-1 to TRBJ2-6, with TRBD1 identical over 9 bases. V lost 0 bases to trimming and J lost 3 bases; unmatched junction nucleotides: 7. The germline V gene encodes CDR1 SGHRS and CDR2 YFSETQ. The CDR3 extends over 18 amino acids. The sequenced CDR3 bases are TGCGCCAGCAGCTTGGATGGACAGGGGCTTTATGGGGCCAACGTC. It is translated as CASSLDGQGLYGANV. The complete CDR3 reads CASSLDGQGLYGANVLTF.

As regards this clone: From the germline J gene comes the end of the CDR3, since the read stops 3 residues before it. The V and J genes are TRBV30 and TRBJ1-3; 8 positions match TRBD1. Per germline, CDR1 GTSNPN and CDR2 SVGIG (reference sequence). V was pared by 4 bases and J by 0 bases, with 2 bases of the junction left unmatched. CDR3 length: 14 residues. The DNA read from the CDR3 is TGTGCCTGGACGACAGGGGTCTCTGGAAACACC. Encoded protein: CAWTTGVSGNT. In full, the CDR3 reads CAWTTGVSGNTIYF.

Comment on this clone: From the germline J gene comes the end of the CDR3, since the read stops 3 residues before it. The chain combines TRBV19 with TRBJ2-5; possible D gene TRBD1, 5 bases. CDR3 length equals 13 residues. The germline gives CDR1 LNHDA, CDR2 SQIVND (reference sequence). Between the trimmed V and J ends, which lost 5 bases and 2 bases, there was a span of 9 bases. The sequenced part of the CDR3 DNA is TGTGCCAGTAGTTGGGGCGGACAAGAGACC. It yields the protein CASSWGGQET. Given in full, the CDR3 is CASSWGGQETQYF.

Points on this clone: Sequencing ends 3 residues short of the CDR3 end; the germline J gene provides the rest. V and J are TRBV13 and TRBJ2-7; 7 nucleotides align to TRBD1. The CDR3 has 16 amino acids. Germline V gene data show CDR1 as PRHDT and CDR2 as FYEKMQ (reference sequence). Trimming removed 7 bases from V and 2 bases from J; junction bases left unmatched: 14. Incomplete CDR3 DNA: TGTGCCAGCAAAAGAGGGGGCCCGACGACCCCCTACGAG. This translates into CASKRGGPTTPYE. The whole CDR3 protein is CASKRGGPTTPYEQYF.

About this clone: The read is 3 residues too short to cover the CDR3 end, so that end is filled in from the germline J gene. This chain links TRBV5-1 with TRBJ2-5; 7 bases map to TRBD1. CDR3 length equals 15 residues. Germline V CDR1 and CDR2: SGHRS, YFSETQ. V lost 1 base, J lost 1 base, and 4 bases stayed unmatched. This CDR3 reads CASSLSGGPQETQYF. CDR3 bases read: TGCGCCAGCAGCTTGTCAGGGGGTCCCCAAGAGACC.

Comments on this clone: The DNA ends 3 residues before the CDR3 does, and the rest of the CDR3 is filled in from the germline J gene. The V and J genes are TRBV5-6 and TRBJ1-1, with TRBD1 identical over 9 bases. The CDR3 consists of 12 residues. Germline CDR1 SGHDT, CDR2 YYEEEE. The DNA read from the CDR3 is TGTGCCAGCAGCTTGGGGACAGGGGCT. Protein: CASSLGTGA. The CDR3, in full, reads CASSLGTGAAFF.